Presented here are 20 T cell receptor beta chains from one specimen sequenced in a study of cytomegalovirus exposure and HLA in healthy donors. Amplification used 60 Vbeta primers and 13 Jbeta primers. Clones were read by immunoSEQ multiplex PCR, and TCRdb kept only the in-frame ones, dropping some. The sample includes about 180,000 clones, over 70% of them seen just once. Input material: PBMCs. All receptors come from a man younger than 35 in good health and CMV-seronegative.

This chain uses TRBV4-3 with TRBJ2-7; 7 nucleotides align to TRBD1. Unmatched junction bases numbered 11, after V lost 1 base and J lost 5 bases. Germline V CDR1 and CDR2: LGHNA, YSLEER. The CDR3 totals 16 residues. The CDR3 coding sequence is TGCGCCAGCAGCCAAGCTCACACGACAGGGTGGGACGAGCAGTACTTC. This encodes CASSQAHTTGWDEQYF.

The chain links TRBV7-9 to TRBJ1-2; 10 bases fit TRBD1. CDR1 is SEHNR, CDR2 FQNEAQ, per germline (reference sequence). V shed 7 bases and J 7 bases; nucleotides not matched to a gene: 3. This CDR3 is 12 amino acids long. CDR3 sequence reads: CASTDRGLGYTF. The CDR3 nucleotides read TGTGCCAGCACAGACAGGGGGCTTGGCTACACCTTC.

CDR3 residues: CASSLTDRDMNTEAFF. CDR3 nucleotides: TGTGCCAGCAGTTTGACGGACAGGGACATGAACACTGAAGCTTTCTTT. This chain links TRBV6-6 with TRBJ1-1; 8 nucleotides agree with TRBD1. The V gene end was trimmed by 4 bases and the J gene end by 0 bases; junction bases not matched to a gene: 7. The CDR3 is 16 residues long. Per the germline V gene, CDR1 is MNHNY and CDR2 is SVGAGI (reference sequence).

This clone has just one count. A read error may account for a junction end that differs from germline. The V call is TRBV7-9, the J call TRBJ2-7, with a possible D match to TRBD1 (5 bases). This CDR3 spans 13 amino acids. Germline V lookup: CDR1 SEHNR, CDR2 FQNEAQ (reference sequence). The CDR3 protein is CSSSPRQSYEQYF. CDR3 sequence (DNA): TGTTCCAGCAGCCCGCGACAGTCCTACGAGCAGTACTTC.

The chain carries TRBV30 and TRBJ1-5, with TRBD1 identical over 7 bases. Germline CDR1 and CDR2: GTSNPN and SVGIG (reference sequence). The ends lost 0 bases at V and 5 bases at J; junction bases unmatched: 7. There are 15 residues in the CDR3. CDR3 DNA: TGTGCCTGGAGTGTACAGTGGACAGGAGATCAGCCCCAGCATTTT. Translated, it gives CAWSVQWTGDQPQHF.

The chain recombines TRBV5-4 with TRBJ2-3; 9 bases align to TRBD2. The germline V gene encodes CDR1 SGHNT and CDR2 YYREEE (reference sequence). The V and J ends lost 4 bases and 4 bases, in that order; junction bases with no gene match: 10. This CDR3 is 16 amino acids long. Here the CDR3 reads CASSPPASGVADTQYF. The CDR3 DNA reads TGTGCCAGCAGCCCCCCGGCTAGCGGGGTTGCAGATACGCAGTATTTT. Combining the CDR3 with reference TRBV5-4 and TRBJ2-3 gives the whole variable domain ETGVTQSPTHLIKTRGQQVTLRCSSQSGHNTVSWYQQALGQGPQFIFQYYREEENGRGNFPPRFSGLQFPNYSSELNVNALELDDSALYLCASSPPASGVADTQYFGPGTRLTVL.

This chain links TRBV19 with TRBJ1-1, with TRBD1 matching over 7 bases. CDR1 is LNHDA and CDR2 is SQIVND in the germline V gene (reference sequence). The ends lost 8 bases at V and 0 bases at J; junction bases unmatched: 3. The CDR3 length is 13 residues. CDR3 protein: CASEDRMNTEAFF. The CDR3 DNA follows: TGTGCCAGTGAGGACAGGATGAACACTGAAGCTTTCTTT.

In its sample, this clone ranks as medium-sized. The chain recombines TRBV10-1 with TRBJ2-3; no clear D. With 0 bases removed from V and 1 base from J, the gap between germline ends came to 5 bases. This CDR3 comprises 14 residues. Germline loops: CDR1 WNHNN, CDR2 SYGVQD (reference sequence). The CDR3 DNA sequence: TGCGCCAGCAGTGAGTCGCAGGGCACAGATACGCAGTATTTT. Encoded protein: CASSESQGTDTQYF.

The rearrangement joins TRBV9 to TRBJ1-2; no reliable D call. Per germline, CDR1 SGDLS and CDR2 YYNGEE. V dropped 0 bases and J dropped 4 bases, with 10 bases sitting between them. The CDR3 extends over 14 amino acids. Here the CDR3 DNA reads TGTGCCAGCAGCGTAGGTTCAGAACCCTATGGCTACACCTTC. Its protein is CASSVGSEPYGYTF.

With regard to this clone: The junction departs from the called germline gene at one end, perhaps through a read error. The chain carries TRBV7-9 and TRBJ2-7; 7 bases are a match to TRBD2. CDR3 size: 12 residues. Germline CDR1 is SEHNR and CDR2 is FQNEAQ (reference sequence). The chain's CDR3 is CASSLEGLTSNF. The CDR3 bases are TGTGCCAGCAGCTTAGAGGGACTAACCTCCAACTTC. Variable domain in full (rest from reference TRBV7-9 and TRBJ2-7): DTGVSQNPRHKITKRGQNVTFRCDPISEHNRLYWYRQTLGQGPEFLTYFQNEAQLEKSRLLSDRFSAERPKGSFSTLEIQRTEQGDSAMYLCASSLEGLTSNFGPGTRLTVT.

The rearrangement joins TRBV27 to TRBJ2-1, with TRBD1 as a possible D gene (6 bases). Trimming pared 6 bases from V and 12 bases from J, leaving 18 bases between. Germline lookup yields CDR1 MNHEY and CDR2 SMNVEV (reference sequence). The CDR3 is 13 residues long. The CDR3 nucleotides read TGTGCCAGCAGGCCGACAGGACTCAGGGGGCAGTTCTTC. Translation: CASRPTGLRGQFF.

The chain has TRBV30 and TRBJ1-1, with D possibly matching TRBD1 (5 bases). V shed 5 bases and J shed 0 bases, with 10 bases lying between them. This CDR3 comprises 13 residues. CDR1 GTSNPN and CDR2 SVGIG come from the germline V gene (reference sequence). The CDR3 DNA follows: TGTGCCTGGTCGGACATAGTGAACACTGAAGCTTTCTTT. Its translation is CAWSDIVNTEAFF.

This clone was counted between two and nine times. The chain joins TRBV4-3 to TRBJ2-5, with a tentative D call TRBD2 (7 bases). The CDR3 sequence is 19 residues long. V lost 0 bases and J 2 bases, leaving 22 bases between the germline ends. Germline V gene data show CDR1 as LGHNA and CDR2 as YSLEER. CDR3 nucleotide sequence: TGCGCCAGCAGCCAAGATAGGGGACACTCGAAGGGAGGGCAAGAGACCCAGTACTTC. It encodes CASSQDRGHSKGGQETQYF.

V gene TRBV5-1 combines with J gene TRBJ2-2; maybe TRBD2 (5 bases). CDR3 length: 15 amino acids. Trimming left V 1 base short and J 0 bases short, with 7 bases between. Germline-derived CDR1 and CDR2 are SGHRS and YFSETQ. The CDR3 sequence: CASSLPGTNTGELFF. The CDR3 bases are TGCGCCAGCAGCTTGCCGGGGACGAACACCGGGGAGCTGTTTTTT.

In DNA form, the CDR3 reads TGTGCCAGCTCACCACGCTCGGACACTGAAGCTTTCTTT. This codes for CASSPRSDTEAFF. The V gene is TRBV18, the J gene TRBJ1-1; D ambiguous. The CDR3 totals 13 residues. From germline, CDR1 is KGHSH and CDR2 LQKENI. Trimming cost V 1 base and J 3 bases, with 6 bases left between them.

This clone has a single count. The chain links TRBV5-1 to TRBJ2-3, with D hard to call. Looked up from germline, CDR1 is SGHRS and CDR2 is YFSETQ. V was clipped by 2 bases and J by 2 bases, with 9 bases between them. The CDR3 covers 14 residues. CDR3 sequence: CASSLQQLTDTQYF. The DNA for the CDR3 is TGCGCCAGCAGCTTACAACAGCTCACAGATACGCAGTATTTT.

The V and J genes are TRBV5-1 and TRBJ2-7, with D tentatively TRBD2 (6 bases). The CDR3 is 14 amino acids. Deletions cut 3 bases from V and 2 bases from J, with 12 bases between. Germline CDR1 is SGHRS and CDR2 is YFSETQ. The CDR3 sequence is CASSWGDWTYEQYF. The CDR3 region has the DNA TGCGCCAGCAGCTGGGGGGATTGGACCTACGAGCAGTACTTC.

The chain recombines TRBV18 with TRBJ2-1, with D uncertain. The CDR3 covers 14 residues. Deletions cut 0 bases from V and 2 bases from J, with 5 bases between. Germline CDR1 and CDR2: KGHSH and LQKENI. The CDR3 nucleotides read TGTGCCAGCTCACCACCGGCAGCCTACAATGAGCAGTTCTTC. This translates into CASSPPAAYNEQFF.

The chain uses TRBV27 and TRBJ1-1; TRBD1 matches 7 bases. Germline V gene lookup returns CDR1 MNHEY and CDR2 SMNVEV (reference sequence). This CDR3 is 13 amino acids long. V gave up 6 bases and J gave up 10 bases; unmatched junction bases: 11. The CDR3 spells CASRTSSTGRAFF. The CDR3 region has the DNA TGTGCCAGCAGAACTTCCTCGACAGGGAGAGCTTTCTTT.

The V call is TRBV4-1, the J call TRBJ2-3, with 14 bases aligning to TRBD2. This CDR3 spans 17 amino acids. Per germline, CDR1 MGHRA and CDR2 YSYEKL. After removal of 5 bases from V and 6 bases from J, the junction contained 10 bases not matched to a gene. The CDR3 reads CASSAQTSGRGGDTQYF. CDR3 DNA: TGCGCCAGCAGCGCCCAGACTAGCGGGAGGGGTGGGGATACGCAGTATTTT.